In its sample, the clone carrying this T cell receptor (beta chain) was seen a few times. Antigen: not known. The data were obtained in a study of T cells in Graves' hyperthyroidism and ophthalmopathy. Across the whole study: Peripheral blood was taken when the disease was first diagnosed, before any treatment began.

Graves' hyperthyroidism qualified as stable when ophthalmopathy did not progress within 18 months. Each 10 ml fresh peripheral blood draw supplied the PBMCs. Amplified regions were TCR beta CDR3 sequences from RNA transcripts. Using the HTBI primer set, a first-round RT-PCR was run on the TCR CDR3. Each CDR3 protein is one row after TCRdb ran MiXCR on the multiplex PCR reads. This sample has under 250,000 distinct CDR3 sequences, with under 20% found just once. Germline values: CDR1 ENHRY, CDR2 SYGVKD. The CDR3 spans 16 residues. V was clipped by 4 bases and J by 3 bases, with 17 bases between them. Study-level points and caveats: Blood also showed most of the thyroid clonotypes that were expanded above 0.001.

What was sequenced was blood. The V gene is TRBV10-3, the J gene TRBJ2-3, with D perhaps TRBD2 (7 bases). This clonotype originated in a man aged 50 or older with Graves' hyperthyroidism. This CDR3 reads CAISVRGGARTDTQYF. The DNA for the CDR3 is TGTGCCATCAGTGTTAGGGGGGGCGCGAGGACAGATACGCAGTATTTT.